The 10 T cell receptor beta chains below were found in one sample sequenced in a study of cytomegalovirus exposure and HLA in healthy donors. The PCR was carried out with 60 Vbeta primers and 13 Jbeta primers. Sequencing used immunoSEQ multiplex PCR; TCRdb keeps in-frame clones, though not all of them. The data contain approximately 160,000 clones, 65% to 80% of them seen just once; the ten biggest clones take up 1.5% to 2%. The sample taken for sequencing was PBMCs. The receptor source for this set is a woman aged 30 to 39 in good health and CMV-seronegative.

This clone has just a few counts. This CDR3 reads CASSLDWAGSNTGELFF. The CDR3 DNA reads as TGTGCCAGCAGCTTAGACTGGGCGGGGTCGAACACCGGGGAGCTGTTTTTT. The J gene is TRBJ2-2, the V gene TRBV13; TRBD2 might be the D (6 bases). The CDR3 sequence is 17 residues long. Germline CDR1 reads PRHDT; CDR2 reads FYEKMQ (reference sequence). V was shortened by 1 base and J by 0 bases, with 12 bases between the two germline ends.

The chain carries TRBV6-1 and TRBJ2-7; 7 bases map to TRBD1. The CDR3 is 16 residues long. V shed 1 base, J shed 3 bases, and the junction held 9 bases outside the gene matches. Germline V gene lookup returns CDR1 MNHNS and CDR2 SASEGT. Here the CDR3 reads CASSEGWAGGLYEQYF. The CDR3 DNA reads TGTGCCAGCAGTGAAGGATGGGCAGGGGGTCTCTACGAGCAGTACTTC.

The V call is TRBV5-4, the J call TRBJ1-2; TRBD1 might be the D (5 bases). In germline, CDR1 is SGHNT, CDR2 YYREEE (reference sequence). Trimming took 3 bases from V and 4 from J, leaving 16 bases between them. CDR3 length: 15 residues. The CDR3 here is CASSSGTSVGYGYTF. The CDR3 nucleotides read TGTGCCAGCAGCTCGGGGACTTCAGTGGGCTATGGCTACACCTTC.

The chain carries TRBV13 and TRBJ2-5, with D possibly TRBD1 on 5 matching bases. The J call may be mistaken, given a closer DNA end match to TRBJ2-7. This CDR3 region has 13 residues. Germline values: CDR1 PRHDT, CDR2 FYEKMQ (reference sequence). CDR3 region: CASSLRGADEQYF. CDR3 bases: TGTGCCAGCAGCTTAAGGGGTGCCGACGAGCAGTACTTC.

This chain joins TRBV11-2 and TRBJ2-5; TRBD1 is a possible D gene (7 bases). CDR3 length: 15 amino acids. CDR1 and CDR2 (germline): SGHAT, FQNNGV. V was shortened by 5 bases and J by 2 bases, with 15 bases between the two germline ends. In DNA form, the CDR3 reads TGTGCCAGCAGCCGAATTTCAGGGGGGCAAGAGACCCAGTACTTC. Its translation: CASSRISGGQETQYF.

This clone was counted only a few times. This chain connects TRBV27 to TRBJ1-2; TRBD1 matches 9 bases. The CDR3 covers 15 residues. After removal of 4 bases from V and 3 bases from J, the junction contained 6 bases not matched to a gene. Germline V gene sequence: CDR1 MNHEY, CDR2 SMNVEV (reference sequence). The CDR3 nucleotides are TGTGCCAGCAGTTCGCCGGGACAGGGTGACTATGGCTACACCTTC. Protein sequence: CASSSPGQGDYGYTF.

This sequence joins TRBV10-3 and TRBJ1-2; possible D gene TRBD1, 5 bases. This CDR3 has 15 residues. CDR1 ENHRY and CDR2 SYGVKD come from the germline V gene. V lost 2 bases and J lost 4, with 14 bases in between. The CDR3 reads CAISEGGAKLYGYTF. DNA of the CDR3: TGTGCCATCAGTGAGGGTGGGGCCAAACTCTATGGCTACACCTTC.

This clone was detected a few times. The CDR3 coding sequence is TGTGCCAGCAGCTCCACTAGCTCCTACAATGAGCAGTTCTTC. It codes for CASSSTSSYNEQFF. The chain recombines TRBV7-8 with TRBJ2-1; possibly TRBD2 for D (5 bases). The germline CDR1 and CDR2 sequences are SGHVS and FQNEAQ. V was clipped by 4 bases and J by 0 bases, with 7 bases between them. This CDR3 is 14 amino acids long.

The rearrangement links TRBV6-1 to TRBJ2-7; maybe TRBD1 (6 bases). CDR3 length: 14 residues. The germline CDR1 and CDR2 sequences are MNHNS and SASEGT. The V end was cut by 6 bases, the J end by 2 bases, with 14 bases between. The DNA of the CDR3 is TGTGCCAGCAGGGAGGACAGCAATACCTACGAGCAGTACTTC. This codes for CASREDSNTYEQYF.

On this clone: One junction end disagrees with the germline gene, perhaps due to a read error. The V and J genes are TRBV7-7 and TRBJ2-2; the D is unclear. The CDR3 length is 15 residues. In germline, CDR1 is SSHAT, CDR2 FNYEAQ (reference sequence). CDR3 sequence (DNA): TGTGCTAGCAGCTTAGGCGGTTTGGGCACCGGGGAGCTGTTTTTT. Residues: CASSLGGLGTGELFF.